This paragraph reports one T cell receptor beta chain. The same CDR3 arises from other DNA sequences in this sample as well. Assay: immunoSEQ multiplex PCR; the TCRdb copy retains only in-frame clones and omits some. The sample records some 100,000 clones, approximately 90% being singletons. This sample is part of a study of blood T cell repertoires in COVID-19. The sequence derives from an elderly woman with active COVID-19. The sequenced sample was peripheral blood.

CDR3 residues: CASSLDRGYEQYF. For the CDR3, the DNA is TGTGCCAGCAGCCTGGACAGGGGCTACGAGCAGTACTTC. The V call is TRBV28, the J call TRBJ2-7; 9 bases are a match to TRBD1. Germline CDR1 is MDHEN and CDR2 is SYDVKM. V lost 6 bases and J lost 3; bases outside the gene matches: 3. This CDR3 is 13 amino acids long.